What follows describes a single T cell receptor (beta chain). Antigen unknown. Trimming cost V 3 bases and J 5 bases; bases outside gene matches: 20. The CDR3 is made up of 19 amino acids. Germline assignment: CDR1 MNHEY and CDR2 SVGEGT. The sample is drawn from a study of T cell responses to AZD1222 COVID-19 vaccine. Study-wide points: In all cases, repertoires were sampled only after the peak T cell response. Donors, mostly white British, included more females; clonal diversity was possibly underestimated. Spike-specific TCRs gained breadth and depth after people received two AZD1222 doses. At baseline, just five or six AZD1222 recipients tested seropositive.

The method was immunoSEQ multiplex PCR; TCRdb's version includes in-frame clones alone and lacks a portion of them. The table records around 140,000 clones, 88% of them present only once. This TCR was recovered from an adult who received the MenACWY meningococcal vaccine as a control. The sequences come from peripheral blood, collected 28 days after the second dose of the MenACWY control vaccine. The V call is TRBV6-2 or TRBV6-3, the J call TRBJ2-5, with 8 bases matching TRBD2. DNA of the CDR3: TGTGCCAGCAGTTATTCTCAGGCGGCACTAGCGGCCGAAACGGAGACCCAGTACTTC. Its protein product is CASSYSQAALAAETETQYF.